The 26 T cell receptor beta chains presented below share a single source sample, sequenced in a study of blood T cell repertoires in COVID-19. The repertoire was sequenced with immunoSEQ multiplex PCR; TCRdb's copy has only in-frame clones and lacks some. The data show some 100,000 clones, with 88% seen just once and 4.5% to 5.5% held by the top ten. The specimen sequenced was peripheral blood. The receptors originated from a woman aged 80 or over with active COVID-19.

This chain joins TRBV18 and TRBJ2-1, with TRBD2 matching over 13 bases. The germline V gene has CDR1 KGHSH and CDR2 LQKENI. V shed 3 bases and J 12 bases; nucleotides not matched to a gene: 11. This CDR3 comprises 16 residues. The CDR3 sequence: CASSPPGGLAGVGQFF. The CDR3 DNA sequence: TGTGCCAGCTCACCTCCCGGTGGACTAGCGGGAGTTGGGCAGTTCTTC.

The chain is built from TRBV28 and TRBJ2-3; 15 bases are shared with TRBD2. Germline-derived CDR1 and CDR2 are MDHEN and SYDVKM. V was pared by 4 bases and J by 5 bases, with 7 bases of the junction left unmatched. CDR3 size: 17 residues. CDR3 in amino acids: CASSSRTSGRAKDTQYF. The CDR3 DNA follows: TGTGCCAGCAGTTCCCGGACTAGCGGGAGGGCCAAAGATACGCAGTATTTT.

The V and J genes are TRBV23-1 and TRBJ2-1; D perhaps matches TRBD1 (6 bases). TRBV23-1 is placed among ORFs of uncertain function. The CDR3 has 18 residues. V lost 3 bases and J 8 bases, leaving 26 bases between the germline ends. The DNA of the CDR3 is TGCGCCAGCAGTCACCCCGCTCCTGGACAGATATTTCAAGATGAGCAGTTCTTC. Protein product: CASSHPAPGQIFQDEQFF.

This clone was counted once. The chain carries TRBV6-5 and TRBJ2-5, with 11 positions matching TRBD2. The ends lost 4 bases at V and 2 bases at J; junction bases unmatched: 6. Germline CDR1 is MNHEY and CDR2 is SVGAGI. The CDR3 has 16 residues. CDR3 loop: CASSFPGTSGQETQYF. CDR3 coding DNA: TGTGCCAGCAGTTTTCCTGGGACTAGCGGACAAGAGACCCAGTACTTC.

CDR3 protein: CASSQSSGRAYEQYF. CDR3 bases: TGCGCCAGCAGCCAATCTAGCGGGCGGGCCTACGAGCAGTACTTC. V gene TRBV4-1 combines with J gene TRBJ2-7, with TRBD2 identical over 8 bases. CDR3 length: 15 residues. V was clipped by 2 bases and J by 2 bases; unmatched bases: 5. In germline, CDR1 is MGHRA, CDR2 YSYEKL.

The chain employs TRBV19 and TRBJ2-4; 8 positions match TRBD2. CDR3 length: 17 residues. Germline CDR1 is LNHDA and CDR2 is SQIVND (reference sequence). The V and J ends lost 6 bases and 3 bases, in that order; junction bases with no gene match: 13. DNA of the CDR3: TGTGCCAGTAGGCCCACCGGTTGGCGGGAGGACAAAAACATTCAGTACTTC. As protein: CASRPTGWREDKNIQYF.

The rearrangement links TRBV29-1 to TRBJ1-2; 11 bases line up with TRBD1. This CDR3 has 14 amino acids. The J segment lost 4 bases and the V segment lost 6 bases, leaving 7 bases of the junction unmatched. CDR1 is SQVTM and CDR2 is ANQGSEA in the germline V gene. This CDR3 reads CSVGEGTGGYGYTF. DNA for the CDR3: TGCAGCGTCGGGGAAGGGACAGGGGGCTATGGCTACACCTTC.

The chain has TRBV28 and TRBJ2-7; the match to TRBD1 covers 7 bases. Germline V gives CDR1 MDHEN, CDR2 SYDVKM. The CDR3 is 14 amino acids. After removal of 5 bases from V and 3 bases from J, the junction contained 7 bases not matched to a gene. As DNA, the CDR3 is TGTGCCAGCAGTGTCCGGGACAGCCTCTACGAGCAGTACTTC. Protein sequence: CASSVRDSLYEQYF.

The chain carries TRBV10-3 and TRBJ2-3; 10 bases map to TRBD2. CDR1 ENHRY and CDR2 SYGVKD come from the germline V gene. V dropped 10 bases and J dropped 6; count of bases not matched to a gene: 16. CDR3 length: 16 residues. The CDR3: CATSIGSSGSADTQYF. CDR3 in DNA: TGTGCCACCTCGATCGGGTCTAGCGGGAGTGCGGATACGCAGTATTTT.

J is TRBJ1-4 and V is TRBV6-2 or TRBV6-3; 8 bases map to TRBD1. V lost 5 bases and J lost 7; bases outside the gene matches: 9. Germline V lookup: CDR1 MNHEY, CDR2 SVGEGT. The CDR3 length is 15 residues. The CDR3, as DNA: TGTGCCAGCAGTCAGAGACAGGGGAGGGGTGAAAAACTGTTTTTT. Protein product: CASSQRQGRGEKLFF.

The V and J genes are TRBV5-4 and TRBJ2-5; D may be TRBD1 (5 bases). Trimming cost V 4 bases and J 5 bases, with 12 bases left between them. This CDR3 is 13 amino acids long. Germline V gene sequence: CDR1 SGHNT, CDR2 YYREEE (reference sequence). The CDR3 is CASSQSGHETQYF. CDR3 DNA: TGTGCCAGCAGCCAGTCTGGACACGAGACCCAGTACTTC.

J is TRBJ2-3 and V is TRBV29-1; TRBD1 is a possible D gene (6 bases). Germline lookup yields CDR1 SQVTM and CDR2 ANQGSEA. Trimming removed 6 bases from V and 3 bases from J, with 22 bases in between. The CDR3 loop spans 16 amino acids. In DNA, the CDR3 is TGCAGCGTCGACGCTAGTTGGGGGCAGAAAACAGATACGCAGTATTTT. Amino acids: CSVDASWGQKTDTQYF.

This chain connects TRBV2 to TRBJ1-4; no clear D. The V gene's germline CDR1 is SNHLY and CDR2 FYNNEI. The CDR3 totals 13 residues. V shed 5 bases and J shed 5 bases, with 9 bases lying between them. CDR3 nucleotide sequence: TGTGCCAGCAGTCGAGGGTTAAATGAAAAACTGTTTTTT. The encoded protein is CASSRGLNEKLFF.

The rearrangement links TRBV6-2 or TRBV6-3 to TRBJ2-7, with 10 bases aligning to TRBD1. This CDR3 is 16 amino acids long. The V and J ends lost 4 bases and 3 bases, in that order; junction bases with no gene match: 9. CDR1 and CDR2 from the germline V gene are MNHEY and SVGEGT. CDR3 bases: TGTGCCAGCAGTTCCTACGGGACAGGGGACGTCTACGAGCAGTACTTC. Its translation is CASSSYGTGDVYEQYF.

A word on this clone: The junction and the germline gene differ at one end; a read error may be behind it. The V gene is TRBV7-7, the J gene TRBJ1-5, with a possible D match to TRBD1 (6 bases). The V gene's germline CDR1 is SSHAT and CDR2 FNYEAQ (reference sequence). CDR3 length: 15 residues. The DNA of the CDR3 is TGTGCTAGCACCAGACAGGCCGATAGCAATCAGCCCCAGCATTTT. This codes for CASTRQADSNQPQHF. The variable domain in full, with the rest retrieved from reference TRBV7-7 and TRBJ1-5, is GAGVSQSPRYKVTKRGQDVTLRCDPISSHATLYWYQQALGQGPEFLTYFNYEAQPDKSGLPSDRFSAERPEGSISTLTIQRTEQRDSAMYRCASTRQADSNQPQHFGDGTRLSIL.

The chain uses TRBV7-8 and TRBJ1-6, with TRBD1 matching 8 bases. Germline V CDR1 and CDR2: SGHVS, FQNEAQ. V was clipped by 4 bases and J by 5 bases; unmatched bases: 4. This CDR3 contains 15 residues. CDR3 nucleotides: TGTGCCAGCAGCTCCAGACAGGGGAATAATTCACCCCTCCACTTT. Translation: CASSSRQGNNSPLHF.

This clone was counted only a few times. The V and J genes are TRBV7-2 and TRBJ2-6, with a tentative D call TRBD2 (5 bases). Per the germline V gene, CDR1 is SGHTA and CDR2 is FQGNSA. V shed 1 base and J shed 4 bases, with 8 bases lying between them. The CDR3 runs to 15 residues. CDR3 sequence: CASSLGGPGANVLTF. CDR3 coding DNA: TGTGCCAGCAGCTTAGGAGGGCCCGGGGCCAACGTCCTGACTTTC.

CDR3 loop: CATSDPGQGAGQPQHF. DNA for the CDR3: TGTGCCACCAGTGACCCTGGACAGGGGGCAGGACAGCCCCAGCATTTT. The chain combines TRBV24-1 with TRBJ1-5, with 11 bases fitting TRBD1. V gave up 4 bases and J gave up 7 bases; unmatched junction bases: 8. The CDR3 sequence is 16 residues long. Germline V lookup: CDR1 KGHDR, CDR2 SFDVKD.

V gene TRBV5-4 combines with J gene TRBJ1-2, with a weak D call TRBD1 (6 bases). V gave up 0 bases and J gave up 1 base, with 10 bases separating them. This CDR3 has 15 amino acids. Looked up from germline, CDR1 is SGHNT and CDR2 is YYREEE (reference sequence). The CDR3: CASSLGGRGNYGYTF. In DNA, the CDR3 is TGTGCCAGCAGCTTGGGTGGCAGGGGTAACTATGGCTACACCTTC.

The chain employs TRBV19 and TRBJ1-4; no firm D call. The CDR3 sequence is 15 residues long. Trimming shortened V by 7 bases and J by 0 bases, and 12 bases separated the two germline ends. Germline V gene data show CDR1 as LNHDA and CDR2 as SQIVND (reference sequence). Written as DNA, the CDR3 is TGTGCCAGTAACGATAGACGGGCAACTAATGAAAAACTGTTTTTT. It is translated as CASNDRRATNEKLFF.

V usage is TRBV28 and J usage is TRBJ2-7; 7 bases match TRBD2. Unmatched junction bases numbered 12, after V lost 6 bases and J lost 1 base. Germline lookup yields CDR1 MDHEN and CDR2 SYDVKM. This CDR3 is 16 amino acids long. CDR3 sequence (DNA): TGTGCCAGCAGGGCCGAACGGGCGGGAGAATCCTACGAGCAGTACTTC. Protein product: CASRAERAGESYEQYF.

V and J are TRBV7-2 and TRBJ2-6, with 8 bases lining up with TRBD1. Trimming cost V 5 bases and J 2 bases; bases outside gene matches: 11. Germline assignment: CDR1 SGHTA and CDR2 FQGNSA. The CDR3 contains 18 residues. CDR3 sequence reads: CASSPAGQVKAGANVLTF. The CDR3 region has the DNA TGTGCCAGCAGCCCCGCGGGACAGGTTAAGGCTGGGGCCAACGTCCTGACTTTC.

The chain is built from TRBV3-1 (or the pseudogene TRBV3-2) and TRBJ2-5; the match to TRBD2 covers 8 bases. Trimming cost V 10 bases and J 5 bases; bases outside gene matches: 12. Germline CDR1 LGHDT, CDR2 YNNKEL (reference sequence). CDR3 length: 14 amino acids. The CDR3 DNA reads as TGTGCCACCCGGGGGGGGAGGGCCGGTGAGACCCAGTACTTC. Translated: CATRGGRAGETQYF.

This chain uses TRBV3-1 (or the pseudogene TRBV3-2) with TRBJ2-1; maybe TRBD1 (5 bases). This CDR3 spans 13 amino acids. Germline lookup yields CDR1 LGHDT and CDR2 YNNKEL (reference sequence). Trimming stripped 4 bases from V and 7 bases from J, with 11 bases between. CDR3 loop: CASSRSGANEQFF. As DNA, the CDR3 is TGTGCCAGCAGCCGAAGTGGGGCGAATGAGCAGTTCTTC.

V is TRBV11-3 and J is TRBJ2-7, with D uncertain. Germline CDR1 is SGHNT and CDR2 is YENEEA. This CDR3 is built from 10 residues. For the CDR3, the DNA is TGTGCTTCATGGCCACACGAGCAGTACTTC. Its translation: CASWPHEQYF.

The chain couples TRBV4-3 to TRBJ1-4; the match to TRBD1 covers 7 bases. This CDR3 comprises 16 residues. V dropped 3 bases and J dropped 4; count of bases not matched to a gene: 8. Germline V gene lookup returns CDR1 LGHNA and CDR2 YSLEER. The CDR3 region has the DNA TGCGCCAGCAGCCACCCGGCGGGACAGATTAATGAAAAACTGTTTTTT. This codes for CASSHPAGQINEKLFF.